Listed here is a single TCR beta chain. Its antigen is not identified. The junction does not match germline at one end; this may be a read error. This sample stems from a study of breast tumors, draining lymph nodes, adjacent tissues. Whole-study findings and limits: The lymph node origin of tumor T cells was framed as consistent with a hypothesis, not demonstrated.

MiXCR was run by TCRdb on the multiplex PCR reads, yielding one entry per CDR3 protein. The repertoire consists of fewer than 250,000 distinct CDR3 sequences, with 32% occurring once and the leading ten covering roughly 1.3%. Breast cancer patients provided tissue from their axillary draining lymph nodes. CDR3 size: 14 residues. Germline values: CDR1 SGHKS, CDR2 YYEKEE (reference sequence). The receptor was derived from a female donor with breast cancer. Some clones in this sample may be carry-over from other donors' samples. This sequence joins TRBV5-5 and TRBJ1-5; 7 bases align to TRBD1. Sequencing was carried out using axillary lymph node tissue. For the CDR3, the DNA is TGTGCCAGCGGCTTGGGACAGTCCCTACGGCCCCAGCATTTT. It codes for CASGLGQSLRPQHF. The full variable domain, rest sourced from reference TRBV5-5 and TRBJ1-5, is DAGVTQSPTHLIKTRGQQVTLRCSPISGHKSVSWYQQVLGQGPQFIFQYYEKEERGRGNFPDRFSARQFPNYSSELNVNALLLGDSALYLCASGLGQSLRPQHFGDGTRLSIL.